The 4 T cell receptor beta chains below were found in one sample sequenced in a study of identical twins. TCRdb independently ran MiXCR on the 5' RACE reads; one entry per CDR3 protein. Here the sample spans roughly 690,000 distinct CDR3 sequences, roughly 6% being singletons. The sample was naive T cells sorted from blood. Receptor source: a man aged 18 to 35 in good health.

This clonotype was seen more than once but under ten times. This chain joins TRBV5-1 and TRBJ2-1; D not resolved. Per the germline V gene, CDR1 is SGHRS and CDR2 is YFSETQ. The V gene lost 3 bases and the J gene lost 0 bases, with 13 bases spanning the gap. CDR3 size: 16 residues. CDR3 sequence reads: CASSSLPASSYNEQFF. CDR3 DNA: TGCGCCAGCAGCTCCCTCCCCGCGAGCTCCTACAATGAGCAGTTCTTC.

The chain combines TRBV30 with TRBJ2-1; D may correspond to TRBD1 or TRBD2 (5 bases each). CDR3 length equals 15 residues. The V gene lost 2 bases and the J gene lost 7 bases, with 18 bases spanning the gap. CDR1 and CDR2 (germline): GTSNPN, SVGIG (reference sequence). Here the CDR3 DNA reads TGTGCCTGGAGTTCCGGGACCCTAACTCAAAATGAGCAGTTCTTC. Translated: CAWSSGTLTQNEQFF.

In its sample, this clonotype was seen a few times. The V call is TRBV15, the J call TRBJ2-5; D gene ambiguous. CDR3 size: 12 residues. CDR1 LNHNV and CDR2 YYDKDF come from the germline V gene (reference sequence). V lost 3 bases and J 4 bases, leaving 6 bases between the germline ends. The CDR3 nucleotides read TGTGCCACCAGCAGGCGGACAGAGACCCAGTACTTC. Translation: CATSRRTETQYF.

V is TRBV6-2 or TRBV6-3 and J is TRBJ2-1; 12 bases align to TRBD2. The CDR3 extends over 16 amino acids. The ends lost 0 bases at V and 9 bases at J; junction bases unmatched: 6. CDR1 MNHEY and CDR2 SVGEGT come from the germline V gene. CDR3 sequence (DNA): TGTGCCAGCAGTTACTCTCGACTAGCGGGAGATGGTGAGCAGTTCTTC. It is translated as CASSYSRLAGDGEQFF.